This TCR beta chain was captured by sequencing in a study of blood T cell repertoires in COVID-19. The CDR3 length is 13 residues. V was pared by 7 bases and J by 7 bases, with 7 bases of the junction left unmatched. Original handling: Estimated nucleated cell counts came from reference gene primer amplification. Produced via immunoSEQ multiplex PCR; TCRdb's table is partial and in-frame only. V, J and clone size were drawn from that table, and D and trimming were deduced from the DNA. The profile shows a few hundred thousand clones, over 80% of them singletons. The chain uses TRBV12-3 or TRBV12-4 and TRBJ2-5; 9 bases are shared with TRBD2. Sequencing was carried out using peripheral blood. The clonotype comes from a woman aged 45 to 65 with active or convalescent COVID-19. The CDR3 reads CASTNAGGPTQYF. The CDR3 nucleotides are TGTGCCAGCACCAACGCGGGAGGGCCGACCCAGTACTTC.